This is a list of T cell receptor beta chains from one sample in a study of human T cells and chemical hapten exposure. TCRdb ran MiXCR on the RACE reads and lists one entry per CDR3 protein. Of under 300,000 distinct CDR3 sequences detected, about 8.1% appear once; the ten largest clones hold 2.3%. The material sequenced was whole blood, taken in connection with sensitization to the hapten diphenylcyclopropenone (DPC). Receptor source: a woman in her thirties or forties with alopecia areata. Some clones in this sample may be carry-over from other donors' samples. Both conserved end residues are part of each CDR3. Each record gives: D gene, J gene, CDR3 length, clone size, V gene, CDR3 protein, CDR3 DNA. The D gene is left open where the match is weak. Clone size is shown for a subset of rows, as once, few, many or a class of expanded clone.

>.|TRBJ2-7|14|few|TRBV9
CASSVGTPFNEQYF
TGTGCCAGCAGCGTCGGGACTCCCTTTAACGAGCAGTACTTC
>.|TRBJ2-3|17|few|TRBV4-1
CASSQELKAGKTDTQYF
TGCGCCAGCAGCCAAGAACTGAAGGCGGGCAAAACAGATACGCAGTATTTT
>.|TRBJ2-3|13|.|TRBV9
CASCDLSTDTQYF
TGTGCCAGCTGTGACCTCAGCACAGATACGCAGTATTTT
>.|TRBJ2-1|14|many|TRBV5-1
CASSLGPASNEQFF
TGCGCCAGCAGCTTGGGCCCAGCATCCAATGAGCAGTTCTTC
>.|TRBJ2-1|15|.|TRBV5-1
CASSLRGEGDNEQFF
TGCGCCAGCAGCTTGCGGGGAGAGGGGGACAATGAGCAGTTCTTC
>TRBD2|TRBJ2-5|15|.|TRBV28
CASSSPGTSIETQYF
TGTGCCAGCAGTTCACCCGGGACTAGCATTGAGACCCAGTACTTC
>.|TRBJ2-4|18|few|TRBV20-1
CSARDPGFYSRAKNIQYF
TGCAGTGCTAGAGATCCGGGATTCTACAGTAGGGCCAAAAACATTCAGTACTTC
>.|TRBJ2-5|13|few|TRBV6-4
CASSSGEGETQYF
TGTGCCAGCAGTTCCGGGGAAGGAGAGACCCAGTACTTC
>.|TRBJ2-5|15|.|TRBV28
CASSRPTAFQETQYF
TGTGCCAGCAGCCGACCGACAGCCTTCCAAGAGACCCAGTACTTC
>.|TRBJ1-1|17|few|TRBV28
CASSSPGHPGGNTEAFF
TGTGCCAGCAGTTCTCCGGGACACCCCGGGGGAAACACTGAAGCTTTCTTT
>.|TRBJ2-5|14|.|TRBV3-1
CASSQDHGKETQYF
TGTGCCAGCAGCCAAGATCACGGGAAAGAGACCCAGTACTTC
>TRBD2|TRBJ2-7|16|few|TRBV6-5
CASSLGGQPRPYEQYF
TGTGCCAGCAGCCTGGGAGGGCAGCCACGTCCCTACGAGCAGTACTTC
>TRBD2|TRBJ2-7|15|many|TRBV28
CASSLWAGGTYEQYF
TGTGCCAGCAGTTTATGGGCGGGAGGCACCTACGAGCAGTACTTC
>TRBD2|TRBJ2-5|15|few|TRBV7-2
CASSLQTSAQETQYF
TGTGCCAGCAGCTTGCAGACTAGCGCCCAAGAGACCCAGTACTTC
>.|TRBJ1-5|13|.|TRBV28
CASYLSGGRAQHF
TGTGCCAGCTACCTTTCCGGGGGTAGGGCCCAGCATTTT
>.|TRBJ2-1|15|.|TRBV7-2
CASSLEAGGNNEQFF
TGTGCCAGCAGCTTAGAAGCGGGTGGGAACAATGAGCAGTTCTTC
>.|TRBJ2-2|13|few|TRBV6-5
CASQRSNTGELFF
TGTGCCAGCCAGCGATCGAACACCGGGGAGCTGTTTTTT
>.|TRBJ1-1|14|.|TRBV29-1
CSVEGRAGATEAFF
TGCAGCGTTGAAGGGAGGGCGGGTGCCACTGAAGCTTTCTTT
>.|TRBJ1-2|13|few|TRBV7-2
CASSQTANYGYTF
TGTGCCAGCAGCCAAACAGCTAACTATGGCTACACCTTC
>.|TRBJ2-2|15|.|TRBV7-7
CASSLAHTNTGELFF
TGTGCTAGCAGCTTAGCCCATACGAACACCGGGGAGCTGTTTTTT